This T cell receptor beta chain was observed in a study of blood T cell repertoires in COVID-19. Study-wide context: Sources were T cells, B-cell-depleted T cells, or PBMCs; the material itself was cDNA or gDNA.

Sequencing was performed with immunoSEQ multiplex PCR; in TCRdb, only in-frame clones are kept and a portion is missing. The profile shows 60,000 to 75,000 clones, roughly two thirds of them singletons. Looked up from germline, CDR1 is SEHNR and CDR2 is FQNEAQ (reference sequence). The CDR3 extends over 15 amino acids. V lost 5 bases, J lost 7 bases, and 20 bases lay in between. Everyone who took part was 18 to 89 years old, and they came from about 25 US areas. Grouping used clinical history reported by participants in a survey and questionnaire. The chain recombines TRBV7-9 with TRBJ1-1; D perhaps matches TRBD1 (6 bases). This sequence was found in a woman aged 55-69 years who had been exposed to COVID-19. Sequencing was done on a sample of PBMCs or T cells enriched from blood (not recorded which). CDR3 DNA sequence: TGTGCCAGCAGCGCAGGGGCCAACGGGCCCATTGAAGCTTTCTTT. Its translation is CASSAGANGPIEAFF.